This TCR beta chain appears in the sequencing data of a study of CD8+ T cells in alopecia areata. General study findings and limits: For lesional scalp, especially alopecia totalis/universalis, clonality was higher than in normal scalp.

This CDR3 contains 14 residues. Trimming cost V 7 bases and J 3 bases, with 16 bases left between them. CDR1 is SEHNR and CDR2 is FQNEAQ in the germline V gene (reference sequence). In the case of this clone: What it binds is unknown.

Extracted RNA was reverse transcribed, and the resulting cDNA served as sequencing template. The data were produced by immunoSEQ multiplex PCR, yet TCRdb's version contains in-frame clones alone and is incomplete. This sample carries more than 95,000 clones, 55% to 65% of them seen once, and the ten largest clones take 2.5% to 3.5%. The clonotype comes from a human donor in good health. The chain combines TRBV7-9 with TRBJ2-7; D unresolved. The specimen was CD4+ T cells sorted from blood. The CDR3 is CASISRDTYYEQYF. The CDR3 DNA reads as TGTGCCAGCATTAGTAGGGATACCTACTACGAGCAGTACTTC.